These T cell receptor beta chains were read from a single sample in a study of T-cell memory formation after mild COVID-19. From the 5' RACE reads, TCRdb called clonotypes with MiXCR, one entry per CDR3 protein. The sample shows over 500,000 distinct CDR3 sequences, roughly 17% of them seen only once. Material: PBMCs or a T cell subset sorted from them (not recorded which). These receptors all come from an adult woman who had mild COVID-19 (a few samples of this study predate the infection). Cell type and time point are not known. CDR3s include the opening cysteine and the closing phenylalanine or tryptophan. Each record gives: clone size, J gene, CDR3 length, V gene, D gene, CDR3 protein, CDR3 DNA. D genes are given only for firm matches. Rows may omit the clone size; those that give it use once, few, many or a size class.

clone_size: few
j_call: TRBJ1-3
cdr3_length: 14
v_call: TRBV6-6
d_call: NA
cdr3_aa: CASSATGSGNTIYF
cdr3_nt: TGTGCCAGCAGCGCGACAGGCTCTGGAAACACCATATATTTT

clone_size: NA
j_call: TRBJ2-7
cdr3_length: 17
v_call: TRBV3-1
d_call: TRBD1
cdr3_aa: CASSQWDRRGRGYEQYF
cdr3_nt: TGTGCCAGCAGCCAATGGGACAGGAGGGGAAGAGGGTACGAGCAGTACTTC

clone_size: few
j_call: TRBJ2-7
cdr3_length: 15
v_call: TRBV4-3
d_call: TRBD2
cdr3_aa: CASSQLAGGAYEQYF
cdr3_nt: TGCGCCAGCAGCCAATTAGCGGGAGGGGCCTACGAGCAGTACTTC

clone_size: few
j_call: TRBJ1-1
cdr3_length: 15
v_call: TRBV18
d_call: NA
cdr3_aa: CASSPLQGDVTEAFF
cdr3_nt: TGTGCCAGCTCACCGCTACAGGGTGATGTCACTGAAGCTTTCTTT

clone_size: NA
j_call: TRBJ1-3
cdr3_length: 15
v_call: TRBV6-5
d_call: TRBD1
cdr3_aa: CASSYDRGSGNTIYF
cdr3_nt: TGTGCCAGCAGCTACGACAGGGGCTCTGGAAACACCATATATTTT

clone_size: NA
j_call: TRBJ1-1
cdr3_length: 16
v_call: TRBV6-1
d_call: TRBD1
cdr3_aa: CASSEALRGLGTEAFF
cdr3_nt: TGTGCCAGCAGTGAAGCCCTGAGGGGGCTGGGCACTGAAGCTTTCTTT

clone_size: NA
j_call: TRBJ2-3
cdr3_length: 15
v_call: TRBV6-6
d_call: TRBD2
cdr3_aa: CASSPDLAGANTQYF
cdr3_nt: TGTGCCAGCAGTCCGGATTTAGCGGGAGCTAATACGCAGTATTTT

clone_size: few
j_call: TRBJ2-5
cdr3_length: 14
v_call: TRBV12-3/TRBV12-4
d_call: NA
cdr3_aa: CASSFGGSQMTQYF
cdr3_nt: TGTGCCAGCAGTTTTGGGGGGTCCCAGATGACCCAGTACTTC

clone_size: few
j_call: TRBJ1-6
cdr3_length: 17
v_call: TRBV27
d_call: TRBD1
cdr3_aa: CASSPGQGGGSNSPLHF
cdr3_nt: TGTGCCAGCAGTCCCGGACAGGGTGGTGGCAGTAATTCACCCCTCCACTTT

clone_size: few
j_call: TRBJ2-7
cdr3_length: 14
v_call: TRBV20-1
d_call: TRBD2
cdr3_aa: CSAKSRTSGYEQYF
cdr3_nt: TGCAGTGCTAAATCCCGGACTAGCGGCTACGAGCAGTACTTC

clone_size: NA
j_call: TRBJ2-6
cdr3_length: 15
v_call: TRBV7-2
d_call: NA
cdr3_aa: CASSGGGTGANVLTF
cdr3_nt: TGTGCCAGCAGCGGAGGGGGAACCGGGGCCAACGTCCTGACTTTC

clone_size: NA
j_call: TRBJ1-5
cdr3_length: 13
v_call: TRBV6-6
d_call: NA
cdr3_aa: CASNAVKNQPQHF
cdr3_nt: TGTGCCAGCAACGCAGTGAAAAATCAGCCCCAGCATTTT

clone_size: few
j_call: TRBJ1-1
cdr3_length: 16
v_call: TRBV7-2
d_call: NA
cdr3_aa: CASSLADPGVTSGAFF
cdr3_nt: TGTGCCAGCAGCTTAGCGGACCCAGGGGTTACGTCTGGAGCTTTCTTT

clone_size: NA
j_call: TRBJ2-7
cdr3_length: 14
v_call: TRBV4-2
d_call: NA
cdr3_aa: CASSQDMMAYEQYF
cdr3_nt: TGTGCCAGCAGCCAAGATATGATGGCCTACGAGCAGTACTTC

clone_size: NA
j_call: TRBJ1-3
cdr3_length: 15
v_call: TRBV11-2
d_call: TRBD1
cdr3_aa: CASSLARGTGNTIYF
cdr3_nt: TGTGCCAGCAGCTTAGCCAGGGGGACTGGAAACACCATATATTTT

clone_size: NA
j_call: TRBJ2-2
cdr3_length: 16
v_call: TRBV7-3
d_call: NA
cdr3_aa: CASSFPGVANTGELFF
cdr3_nt: TGTGCCAGCAGCTTCCCAGGGGTGGCGAACACCGGGGAGCTGTTTTTT

clone_size: NA
j_call: TRBJ1-1
cdr3_length: 12
v_call: TRBV6-1
d_call: TRBD1
cdr3_aa: CASGDREPEAFF
cdr3_nt: TGTGCCAGTGGGGACAGGGAACCTGAAGCTTTCTTT

clone_size: few
j_call: TRBJ2-1
cdr3_length: 20
v_call: TRBV7-6
d_call: TRBD2
cdr3_aa: CASSFAPGLAGGTFDFEQFF
cdr3_nt: TGTGCCAGCAGCTTCGCTCCGGGACTAGCGGGGGGTACCTTTGACTTCGAGCAGTTCTTC

clone_size: NA
j_call: TRBJ2-2
cdr3_length: 17
v_call: TRBV7-8
d_call: NA
cdr3_aa: CASSLPSWGAWGGELFF
cdr3_nt: TGTGCCAGCAGCTTACCCTCATGGGGGGCCTGGGGTGGGGAGCTGTTTTTT

clone_size: NA
j_call: TRBJ1-1
cdr3_length: 16
v_call: TRBV5-4
d_call: NA
cdr3_aa: CASSHEVGGGNTEAFF
cdr3_nt: TGTGCCAGCAGCCATGAGGTGGGGGGAGGGAACACTGAAGCTTTCTTT

clone_size: NA
j_call: TRBJ2-5
cdr3_length: 16
v_call: TRBV7-2
d_call: TRBD2
cdr3_aa: CASSLAERGVQETQYF
cdr3_nt: TGTGCCAGCAGCTTAGCCGAGCGGGGCGTCCAAGAGACCCAGTACTTC

clone_size: few
j_call: TRBJ2-1
cdr3_length: 12
v_call: TRBV24-1
d_call: NA
cdr3_aa: CATRWGAGEQFF
cdr3_nt: TGTGCCACCAGGTGGGGCGCGGGTGAGCAGTTCTTC

clone_size: NA
j_call: TRBJ2-5
cdr3_length: 12
v_call: TRBV2
d_call: NA
cdr3_aa: CASKDHQETQYF
cdr3_nt: TGTGCCAGCAAGGACCATCAAGAGACCCAGTACTTC

clone_size: few
j_call: TRBJ2-3
cdr3_length: 18
v_call: TRBV6-2/TRBV6-3
d_call: NA
cdr3_aa: CASSYIRLAAPEGDTQYF
cdr3_nt: TGTGCCAGCAGTTACATCCGGCTCGCAGCCCCGGAGGGAGATACGCAGTATTTT

clone_size: NA
j_call: TRBJ1-1
cdr3_length: 13
v_call: TRBV5-1
d_call: TRBD1
cdr3_aa: CASSLGEGAKDFF
cdr3_nt: TGCGCCAGCAGCTTGGGAGAGGGGGCGAAAGATTTCTTT

clone_size: NA
j_call: TRBJ2-1
cdr3_length: 13
v_call: TRBV5-6
d_call: NA
cdr3_aa: CASSVGSWNEQFF
cdr3_nt: TGTGCCAGCAGCGTCGGGAGTTGGAATGAGCAGTTCTTC

clone_size: few
j_call: TRBJ1-4
cdr3_length: 12
v_call: TRBV7-9
d_call: NA
cdr3_aa: CASRGDNEKLFF
cdr3_nt: TGTGCCAGCAGGGGAGATAACGAAAAACTGTTTTTT

clone_size: few
j_call: TRBJ2-7
cdr3_length: 15
v_call: TRBV5-1
d_call: NA
cdr3_aa: CASRREGGPSYEQYF
cdr3_nt: TGCGCCAGCAGGAGAGAGGGGGGGCCTTCCTACGAGCAGTACTTC

clone_size: few
j_call: TRBJ2-3
cdr3_length: 15
v_call: TRBV18
d_call: TRBD2
cdr3_aa: CASSPLAGWTDTQYF
cdr3_nt: TGTGCCAGCTCACCACTAGCGGGATGGACAGATACGCAGTATTTT

clone_size: few
j_call: TRBJ2-5
cdr3_length: 15
v_call: TRBV7-6
d_call: NA
cdr3_aa: CASRSGGAVKETQYF
cdr3_nt: TGTGCCAGCAGGTCCGGCGGGGCGGTTAAAGAGACCCAGTACTTC

clone_size: NA
j_call: TRBJ2-1
cdr3_length: 13
v_call: TRBV14
d_call: NA
cdr3_aa: CASSQDRGLRKFF
cdr3_nt: TGTGCCAGCAGCCAAGATCGGGGCTTGAGAAAGTTCTTC

clone_size: NA
j_call: TRBJ2-1
cdr3_length: 18
v_call: TRBV7-2
d_call: TRBD2
cdr3_aa: CASSLEWTSGSSYNEQFF
cdr3_nt: TGTGCCAGCAGCTTAGAGTGGACTAGCGGGAGCTCCTACAATGAGCAGTTCTTC

clone_size: many
j_call: TRBJ2-3
cdr3_length: 14
v_call: TRBV9
d_call: TRBD2
cdr3_aa: CASSPRGGTDTQYF
cdr3_nt: TGTGCCAGCAGCCCCCGGGGGGGCACAGATACGCAGTATTTT

clone_size: few
j_call: TRBJ1-5
cdr3_length: 15
v_call: TRBV7-8
d_call: TRBD1
cdr3_aa: CASERYRGSNQPQHF
cdr3_nt: TGTGCCAGCGAGAGATACAGGGGTAGCAATCAGCCCCAGCATTTT

clone_size: NA
j_call: TRBJ2-1
cdr3_length: 11
v_call: TRBV12-3/TRBV12-4
d_call: NA
cdr3_aa: CASSPRIEQFF
cdr3_nt: TGTGCCAGCAGTCCTAGGATTGAGCAGTTCTTC

clone_size: many
j_call: TRBJ1-5
cdr3_length: 14
v_call: TRBV5-5
d_call: NA
cdr3_aa: CASSLAGGNKPQHF
cdr3_nt: TGTGCCAGCAGCTTGGCCGGGGGCAACAAGCCCCAGCATTTT

clone_size: NA
j_call: TRBJ2-7
cdr3_length: 16
v_call: TRBV3-1
d_call: TRBD2
cdr3_aa: CASSQGLPSGGYEQYF
cdr3_nt: TGTGCCAGCAGCCAAGGGCTCCCCTCGGGGGGCTACGAGCAGTACTTC

clone_size: NA
j_call: TRBJ1-5
cdr3_length: 14
v_call: TRBV6-1
d_call: NA
cdr3_aa: CASSGNRVEQPQHF
cdr3_nt: TGTGCCAGCAGTGGGAACAGGGTGGAGCAGCCCCAGCATTTT

clone_size: many
j_call: TRBJ1-2
cdr3_length: 15
v_call: TRBV5-8
d_call: NA
cdr3_aa: CASSLPLDTYYGYTF
cdr3_nt: TGTGCCAGCAGCTTGCCTTTAGACACGTACTATGGCTACACCTTC

clone_size: NA
j_call: TRBJ2-1
cdr3_length: 17
v_call: TRBV29-1
d_call: TRBD2
cdr3_aa: CSAGRTGLAGARNEQFF
cdr3_nt: TGCAGCGCCGGAAGGACGGGACTAGCGGGAGCTAGGAATGAGCAGTTCTTC

clone_size: few
j_call: TRBJ2-1
cdr3_length: 15
v_call: TRBV7-8
d_call: TRBD2
cdr3_aa: CASSLGGRLYNEQFF
cdr3_nt: TGTGCCAGCAGCTTAGGCGGGAGGCTCTACAATGAGCAGTTCTTC

clone_size: few
j_call: TRBJ2-1
cdr3_length: 16
v_call: TRBV20-1
d_call: TRBD2
cdr3_aa: CSAARTSGGTYNEQFF
cdr3_nt: TGCAGTGCCGCCCGGACTAGCGGGGGGACGTACAATGAGCAGTTCTTC

clone_size: NA
j_call: TRBJ2-4
cdr3_length: 17
v_call: TRBV12-3/TRBV12-4
d_call: NA
cdr3_aa: CASSPTTGREAKNIQYF
cdr3_nt: TGTGCCAGCAGTCCGACGACAGGACGGGAGGCCAAAAACATTCAGTACTTC

clone_size: few
j_call: TRBJ2-7
cdr3_length: 13
v_call: TRBV6-5
d_call: NA
cdr3_aa: CASSYGVNYEQYF
cdr3_nt: TGTGCCAGCAGTTACGGGGTTAACTACGAGCAGTACTTC

clone_size: few
j_call: TRBJ2-7
cdr3_length: 15
v_call: TRBV7-2
d_call: TRBD1
cdr3_aa: CASRFQGAGLYEQYF
cdr3_nt: TGTGCCAGCAGATTCCAGGGGGCCGGGCTATACGAGCAGTACTTC

clone_size: NA
j_call: TRBJ2-5
cdr3_length: 12
v_call: TRBV20-1
d_call: NA
cdr3_aa: CSARLGQETQYF
cdr3_nt: TGCAGTGCTAGACTGGGTCAGGAGACCCAGTACTTC

clone_size: NA
j_call: TRBJ2-7
cdr3_length: 15
v_call: TRBV15
d_call: TRBD1
cdr3_aa: CATRRLGQGAYEQYF
cdr3_nt: TGTGCCACCCGCAGGCTCGGACAGGGGGCCTACGAGCAGTACTTC

clone_size: NA
j_call: TRBJ1-2
cdr3_length: 15
v_call: TRBV6-1
d_call: TRBD1
cdr3_aa: CASSLTQGAPLGYTF
cdr3_nt: TGTGCCAGCAGTCTAACGCAGGGGGCTCCCTTAGGCTACACCTTC